A selection of T cell receptor beta chains follows, all from one sample in a study of CD8 T cells in Susac syndrome. TCRdb ran MiXCR on the immunoSEQ multiplex PCR reads and lists one entry per CDR3 protein. The sample includes about 160,000 distinct CDR3 sequences, approximately 93% of them seen just once. Sequences were obtained from CD4+ T cells from PBMCs. Every receptor here comes from a human donor with multiple sclerosis. Both conserved end residues are part of each CDR3. A D gene is named only where the DNA matches it firmly. Expanded clones are given a class, and other clones once, few, many or no size at all.

V gene	D gene	J gene	clone size	CDR3 DNA	CDR3 protein
TRBV30	.	TRBJ1-3	.	TGTGCCTGGAGTGTTTCCAGTTCCGGAAACACCATATATTTT	CAWSVSSSGNTIYF
TRBV9	.	TRBJ1-1	.	TGTGCCAGCAGCGTTTTGGGTACCACTGAAGCTTTCTTT	CASSVLGTTEAFF
TRBV6-5	.	TRBJ1-1	.	TGTGCCAGCAGTTACTCTTCCACTGAAGCTTTCTTT	CASSYSSTEAFF
TRBV29-1	TRBD1	TRBJ1-1	.	TGCAGCGGCGGGACAGACACTGAAGCTTTCTTT	CSGGTDTEAFF
TRBV19	.	TRBJ1-2	.	TGTGCCAGTAGTCCGGGACGGGAGAACTATGGCTACACCTTC	CASSPGRENYGYTF
TRBV7-9	.	TRBJ1-3	.	TGTGCCAGCAGCTTCCCCCGGGACCGACGCTCTGGAAACACCATATATTTT	CASSFPRDRRSGNTIYF
TRBV20-1	.	TRBJ1-4	.	TGCAGTGCTAGAGATTTAGGGGGGGCTAATGAAAAACTGTTTTTT	CSARDLGGANEKLFF
TRBV7-2	.	TRBJ1-2	.	TGTGCCAGCAGCTCACGTCCAGGGGATGGCTACACCTTC	CASSSRPGDGYTF
TRBV5-1	.	TRBJ1-1	.	TGCGCCAGCAGCAATTCCGATCCCGGCCGGGACCGCGGTGCAGCTTTCTTT	CASSNSDPGRDRGAAFF
TRBV7-9	.	TRBJ1-2	.	TGTGCCAGCAGCTTACAAGCCGACCCCTATGGCTACACCTTC	CASSLQADPYGYTF
TRBV23-1	TRBD2	TRBJ2-5	.	TGCGCCAGCAGTCAAAAGCGGGAGGGCCGAGTAGAGACCCAGTACTTC	CASSQKREGRVETQYF
TRBV4-3	.	TRBJ2-2	.	TGCGCCAGCAGGTCTAAGCTCACCGGGGAGCTGTTTTTT	CASRSKLTGELFF
TRBV5-1	TRBD1	TRBJ2-7	.	TGCGCCAGCAGCCCTGACAGGGTGCGAGTAAACGAGCAGTACTTC	CASSPDRVRVNEQYF
TRBV3-1	.	TRBJ2-7	.	TGTGCCAGCAGCCAAGACTACAGCTACGAGCAGTACTTC	CASSQDYSYEQYF
TRBV18	.	TRBJ2-5	once	TGTGCCAGCACCCGGGACCAGCAAGAGACCCAGTACTTC	CASTRDQQETQYF
TRBV12-3/TRBV12-4	TRBD2	TRBJ2-7	.	TGTGCCAGCAGTTTTGTAGCGGGCTCCTACGAGCAGTACTTC	CASSFVAGSYEQYF
TRBV12-3/TRBV12-4	TRBD1	TRBJ1-2	once	TGTGCCAGCAGCCGCGGACAGGGGATATACTGGGGCTACACCTTC	CASSRGQGIYWGYTF
TRBV20-1	.	TRBJ2-3	.	TGCAGTGCTGCAGACAGGACAGGGGCGGGAGGGGATACGCAGTATTTT	CSAADRTGAGGDTQYF
TRBV20-1	.	TRBJ1-5	.	TGCAGTGCGACGAACGGGGTAAGGAAGCCCCAGCATTTT	CSATNGVRKPQHF
TRBV11-3	.	TRBJ2-2	once	TGTGCCAGCAGCGTGGATCTCACCGGGGAGCTGTTTTTT	CASSVDLTGELFF
TRBV3-1	TRBD2	TRBJ2-2	.	TGTGCCAGCAGCCTTCAAGCGGGAGTGGGGGAGCTGTTTTTT	CASSLQAGVGELFF
TRBV14	.	TRBJ1-4	.	TGTGCCAGCAGCCAAGAACAGGGACATGGAAAACTGTTTTTT	CASSQEQGHGKLFF
TRBV3-1	.	TRBJ2-5	.	TGTGCCAGCAACAGGAAGGGGGTTACATGGGAGACCCAGTACTTC	CASNRKGVTWETQYF
TRBV27	.	TRBJ2-7	.	TGTGCCAGCAGTTTAGTGAGATTGAAGATCTACGAGCAGTACTTC	CASSLVRLKIYEQYF
TRBV5-6	TRBD2	TRBJ2-2	.	TGTGCCAGCAGCTGGGGGGGTAGCGAGAACACCGGGGAGCTGTTTTTT	CASSWGGSENTGELFF
TRBV19	TRBD1	TRBJ1-1	.	TGTGCCAGTAGCGCGACAGGGGTGTACACTGAAGCTTTCTTT	CASSATGVYTEAFF
TRBV6-6	TRBD1	TRBJ2-7	.	TGTGCCAGCAGTTACATCCAGGGGGCCAACGAGCAGTACTTC	CASSYIQGANEQYF
TRBV12-3/TRBV12-4	TRBD2	TRBJ2-1	.	TGTGCCAGCAAAGCGCCCTTGGGACTAGCGGGAGTAGGCAATGAGCAGTTCTTC	CASKAPLGLAGVGNEQFF
TRBV6-1	.	TRBJ1-2	.	TGTGCCAGCAGCGCTCAGGGTGGAGATGGCTACACCTTC	CASSAQGGDGYTF
TRBV5-1	.	TRBJ1-1	.	TGCGCCAGCAGCACTTCCACGAACACTGAAGCTTTCTTT	CASSTSTNTEAFF
TRBV20-1	TRBD2	TRBJ2-2	.	TGCAGTGCCCCCCTCGGGGGGAGGGGGGAGCTGTTTTTT	CSAPLGGRGELFF
TRBV20-1	.	TRBJ2-5	.	TGCAGTGCCTGGCGGGAGACCCAGTACTTC	CSAWRETQYF
TRBV29-1	.	TRBJ2-1	.	TGCAGCGTTCCCCCCGGCTCCTACAATGAGCAGTTCTTC	CSVPPGSYNEQFF
TRBV7-9	.	TRBJ2-7	.	TGTGCCAGCAGCTACGAGGGGGTAGCCTACGAGCAGTACTTC	CASSYEGVAYEQYF
TRBV20-1	.	TRBJ2-5	.	TGCAGTGCCCGGGACTGGGGCCAAGAGACCCAGTACTTC	CSARDWGQETQYF
TRBV13	TRBD1	TRBJ1-2	.	TGTGCCAGCAGCCGGACAGGGGGCGGCCCTGGCTACACCTTC	CASSRTGGGPGYTF
TRBV9	.	TRBJ2-5	.	TGTGCCAGCAGCCCCCAAACCCCTCAGGAGACCCAGTACTTC	CASSPQTPQETQYF
TRBV2	.	TRBJ2-7	few	TGTGCCAGCCATAGAGACTACGAGCAGTACTTC	CASHRDYEQYF
TRBV27	.	TRBJ2-7	.	TGTGCCAGCAGTTTTTACTCGAAGTGGGACTTGGGTGAGCAGTACTTC	CASSFYSKWDLGEQYF
TRBV30	.	TRBJ1-2	.	TGTGCCTGGAGTTCGAAAGTTTTCTATGGCTACACCTTC	CAWSSKVFYGYTF
TRBV5-1	.	TRBJ1-2	once	TGCGCCAGCAGCCAAACCGCCAGGTATGGCTACACCTTC	CASSQTARYGYTF
TRBV27	.	TRBJ2-7	.	TGTGCCAGCAGGGACAGCCCCTACGAGCAGTACTTC	CASRDSPYEQYF
TRBV28	.	TRBJ2-5	once	TGTGCCAGCGGGACCACCAGGGGACGTCAAGAGACCCAGTACTTC	CASGTTRGRQETQYF
TRBV27	.	TRBJ1-1	.	TGTGCCAGCAGCCCACAGGGTAGGGAGGGGGCTTTCTTT	CASSPQGREGAFF
TRBV18	.	TRBJ2-1	.	TGTGCCAGCTCAATGGGGGTCTCTAGGAATGAGCAGTTCTTC	CASSMGVSRNEQFF
TRBV20-1	TRBD2	TRBJ2-7	.	TGCAGTGCTTTCGGGACTAGCGGGAACTACGAGCAGTACTTC	CSAFGTSGNYEQYF
TRBV20-1	.	TRBJ1-4	.	TGCAGTGCTAGAGATCTTGACAGCAGTCGGGAAAAACTGTTTTTT	CSARDLDSSREKLFF